This TCR beta chain was identified in a study of T cell changes during pregnancy in multiple sclerosis. The ends were cut back, 2 bases at V and 11 bases at J, with 10 bases in the middle. The CDR3 contains 11 residues. Germline CDR1 DFQATT, CDR2 SNEGSKA (reference sequence). The protocol was immunoSEQ multiplex PCR, while the TCRdb copy is restricted to in-frame clones and leaves out a portion. The repertoire has about 40,000 clones, about 90% of them found once; the top ten carry around 0.73%. The chain couples TRBV20-1 to TRBJ1-5, with D unclear. This receptor was obtained from a female donor with multiple sclerosis, enrolled in a pregnancy study. Sequencing used CD4+ T cells from peripheral blood mononuclear cells, obtained before pregnancy. The CDR3 sequence: CSARTESAQHF. CDR3 DNA: TGCAGTGCTAGAACCGAATCGGCCCAGCATTTT.